Presented here are 20 T cell receptor beta chains from one specimen sequenced in a study of T cell responses to AZD1222 COVID-19 vaccine. Assay: immunoSEQ multiplex PCR; the TCRdb copy retains only in-frame clones and omits some. The sample has 100,000 to 110,000 clones; roughly nine tenths are singletons. Source: peripheral blood, taken on day 0 of AZD1222 vaccination. These receptors came from an adult in good health.

The chain joins TRBV24-1 to TRBJ2-7; D is uncertain. The CDR3 loop spans 12 amino acids. Trimming stripped 3 bases from V and 3 bases from J, with 5 bases between. CDR1 and CDR2 from the germline V gene are KGHDR and SFDVKD. CDR3 DNA sequence: TGTGCCACCAGTGATGGGCTCTACGAGCAGTACTTC. This gives the protein CATSDGLYEQYF.

This clone was seen once. The rearrangement joins TRBV27 to TRBJ2-1; D call uncertain. Germline CDR1 is MNHEY and CDR2 is SMNVEV (reference sequence). The CDR3 spans 13 residues. The V gene lost 3 bases and the J gene lost 7 bases, with 10 bases spanning the gap. CDR3 sequence: CASSFSLRNEQFF. CDR3 nucleotide sequence: TGTGCCAGCAGTTTCAGCCTCCGGAATGAGCAGTTCTTC.

This clone appeared a single time. The chain employs TRBV14 and TRBJ1-2; no reliable D call. Germline V gene lookup returns CDR1 SGHDN and CDR2 FVKESK. CDR3 length: 12 amino acids. Trimming removed 4 bases at V and 4 bases at J, with 7 bases between. The CDR3 bases are TGTGCCAGCAGCCCTATGGGCTATGGCTACACCTTC. This sequence encodes CASSPMGYGYTF.

The chain is built from TRBV5-4 and TRBJ1-4; TRBD1 is a possible D gene (5 bases). The ends were cut back, 0 bases at V and 6 bases at J, with 15 bases in the middle. CDR3 length: 16 amino acids. The germline V gene has CDR1 SGHNT and CDR2 YYREEE (reference sequence). In nucleotides, the CDR3 is TGTGCCAGCAGCTTGGCGGGCGGCCGGGGCGATGAAAAACTGTTTTTT. Translation: CASSLAGGRGDEKLFF.

The CDR3 loop reads CASSYSITSGRREQYF. CDR3 in DNA: TGTGCCAGCAGTTACTCGATAACTAGCGGGAGGCGCGAGCAGTACTTC. The chain joins TRBV6-5 to TRBJ2-7; TRBD2 matches at 12 bases. Trimming at V came to 0 bases and at J to 6 bases, leaving 6 bases not matched to a gene. The CDR3 spans 16 residues. Looked up from germline, CDR1 is MNHEY and CDR2 is SVGAGI.

The chain couples TRBV15 to TRBJ2-3; the D call may be TRBD1 or TRBD2 (5 bases each). Germline V gives CDR1 LNHNV, CDR2 YYDKDF (reference sequence). The CDR3 is 14 amino acids. V gave up 9 bases and J gave up 0 bases, with 13 bases separating them. CDR3 residues: CATSRGDSTDTQYF. The CDR3 DNA follows: TGTGCCACTAGTAGAGGGGACAGCACAGATACGCAGTATTTT.

J is TRBJ2-1 and V is TRBV5-1; no reliable D call. V lost 2 bases, J lost 2 bases, and 11 bases lay in between. The germline V gene has CDR1 SGHRS and CDR2 YFSETQ. This CDR3 has 15 residues. CDR3 in DNA: TGCGCCAGCAGCTTAAATCTGGCCACCTACAATGAGCAGTTCTTC. It specifies CASSLNLATYNEQFF.

The rearrangement joins TRBV14 to TRBJ2-7, with D perhaps matching TRBD2 (6 bases). V lost 1 base, J lost 6 bases, and 16 bases lay in between. CDR3 length equals 15 residues. Germline CDR1 and CDR2: SGHDN and FVKESK. In DNA, the CDR3 is TGTGCCAGCAGCCAAGGCGCCGGGAGAGGGGTCGAGCAGTACTTC. Amino acid sequence: CASSQGAGRGVEQYF.

The CDR3 is CASRREGYEQYF. CDR3 coding DNA: TGTGCCAGCAGGAGGGAGGGGTACGAGCAGTACTTC. The chain couples TRBV7-9 to TRBJ2-7, with 7 bases fitting TRBD2. The junction had 3 bases not matched to a gene; V was cut back by 6 bases and J by 4 bases. The germline V gene has CDR1 SEHNR and CDR2 FQNEAQ (reference sequence). This CDR3 is built from 12 residues.

This clone has a handful of counts. The rearrangement uses TRBV2 and TRBJ2-7; the D gene is possibly TRBD2 (5 bases). V lost 1 base, J lost 1 base, and 11 bases lay in between. From germline, CDR1 is SNHLY and CDR2 FYNNEI. This CDR3 is 15 amino acids long. The CDR3 region has the DNA TGTGCCAGCAGTGAAGGGACTGGTGGTTCCTACGAGCAGTACTTC. Its translation: CASSEGTGGSYEQYF.

The CDR3: CASSLQVFDGYTF. The CDR3, as DNA: TGTGCCAGCAGTCTTCAGGTTTTTGATGGCTACACCTTC. The chain carries TRBV12-3 or TRBV12-4 and TRBJ1-2, with D unresolved. The CDR3 runs to 13 residues. V gave up 5 bases and J gave up 6 bases, with 13 bases separating them.

The chain employs TRBV2 and TRBJ1-5; 7 positions match TRBD1. Looked up from germline, CDR1 is SNHLY and CDR2 is FYNNEI. Losses at the gene ends were 5 bases for V and 15 bases for J; bases not matched to a gene: 16. The CDR3 covers 14 residues. CDR3 in amino acids: CASSRPGQRDARHF. The CDR3 nucleotides are TGTGCCAGCAGTCGCCCGGGACAGAGGGACGCTCGGCATTTT.

The chain links TRBV5-4 to TRBJ2-2, with 7 bases aligning to TRBD2. J was trimmed by 6 bases and V by 7 bases; bases with no gene match: 9. The CDR3 totals 14 residues. CDR1 and CDR2 (germline): SGHNT, YYREEE (reference sequence). CDR3 bases: TGTGCCAGCGGCGGGCTGGCGGGAGCCGGGGAGCTGTTTTTT. Protein product: CASGGLAGAGELFF.

This chain uses TRBV30 with TRBJ1-1; D is undetermined. CDR3 length equals 13 residues. Between the trimmed V and J ends, which lost 4 bases and 3 bases, there was a span of 12 bases. CDR1 and CDR2 (germline): GTSNPN, SVGIG (reference sequence). The CDR3 DNA is TGTGCCTGGACCGGGGTCCTGGACACTGAAGCTTTCTTT. Translating it yields CAWTGVLDTEAFF.

The chain uses TRBV28 and TRBJ1-5; D is ambiguous. CDR1 MDHEN and CDR2 SYDVKM come from the germline V gene. V was clipped by 7 bases and J by 8 bases, with 18 bases between them. CDR3 size: 14 residues. DNA of the CDR3: TGTGCCAGCACCCTCGGATGGGGAGGAAAGCCCCAGCATTTT. Translating gives CASTLGWGGKPQHF.

In regard to this clone: Additional DNA sequences in this sample encode the identical CDR3. The rearrangement uses TRBV27 and TRBJ2-7; D possibly corresponds to TRBD2 (5 bases). Between the trimmed V and J ends, which lost 3 bases and 4 bases, there was a span of 7 bases. Germline V gives CDR1 MNHEY, CDR2 SMNVEV (reference sequence). This CDR3 has 12 amino acids. DNA for the CDR3: TGTGCCAGCAGTTTTTCGGGATACGAGCAGTACTTC. Its translation is CASSFSGYEQYF.

V usage is TRBV12-3 or TRBV12-4 and J usage is TRBJ2-7; D remains unclear. The CDR3 has 13 amino acids. Trimming took off 1 base at V and 8 bases at J, with 12 bases between the two ends. The CDR3 protein is CASSLDRSPKQYF. The CDR3 region has the DNA TGTGCCAGCAGTTTAGATAGGTCCCCCAAGCAGTACTTC.

The rearrangement links TRBV5-6 to TRBJ2-7; D uncertain. This CDR3 is 17 amino acids long. CDR1 and CDR2 from the germline V gene are SGHDT and YYEEEE. Trimming pared 2 bases from V and 0 bases from J, leaving 18 bases between. Written as DNA, the CDR3 is TGTGCCAGCAGCTTCGGCGCCCGGGCTACGAGCTCCTACGAGCAGTACTTC. This codes for CASSFGARATSSYEQYF.

The rearrangement uses TRBV19 and TRBJ2-7, with TRBD1 matching 7 bases. CDR3 length equals 14 residues. The V gene's germline CDR1 is LNHDA and CDR2 SQIVND (reference sequence). The V gene end was trimmed by 3 bases and the J gene end by 3 bases; junction bases not matched to a gene: 5. As DNA, the CDR3 is TGTGCCAGTAGTATGGGGTCAGGGGGCTACGAGCAGTACTTC. Translation: CASSMGSGGYEQYF.

This clone was counted a few times. V usage is TRBV5-1 and J usage is TRBJ2-5; D may be TRBD1 (5 bases). V was cut by 4 bases and J by 1 base, with 14 bases left in between. Germline CDR1 and CDR2: SGHRS and YFSETQ. CDR3 length: 15 amino acids. The chain's CDR3 is CASSMSRGGQETQYF. CDR3 DNA sequence: TGCGCCAGCAGCATGAGTAGGGGCGGCCAAGAGACCCAGTACTTC. The whole variable domain, remainder taken from reference TRBV5-1 and TRBJ2-5, is KAGVTQTPRYLIKTRGQQVTLSCSPISGHRSVSWYQQTPGQGLQFLFEYFSETQRNKGNFPGRFSGRQFSNSRSEMNVSTLELGDSALYLCASSMSRGGQETQYFGPGTRLLVL.